The 22 T cell receptor beta chains given below trace back to one sample, sequenced in a study of blood T cell repertoires in COVID-19. Assay used: immunoSEQ multiplex PCR; TCRdb lists only in-frame clones, some missing. The sample has about 170,000 clones, about 88% seen once. Material for sequencing was PBMCs or T cells enriched from blood (not recorded which). The receptors were gathered from a woman aged 18-29 years who had recovered from COVID-19.

The genes are TRBV4-2 and TRBJ2-1, with 7 bases aligning to TRBD2. V was pared by 1 base and J by 3 bases, with 15 bases of the junction left unmatched. Germline V gives CDR1 LGHNA, CDR2 YNFKEQ. The CDR3 consists of 19 residues. The CDR3 nucleotides are TGTGCCAGCAGCCAAGGGCTAAGCGGGACCGTCCGGATCTACAATGAGCAGTTCTTC. As protein: CASSQGLSGTVRIYNEQFF.

V and J are TRBV10-3 and TRBJ2-1; 9 bases align to TRBD2. Looked up from germline, CDR1 is ENHRY and CDR2 is SYGVKD. Trimming took 6 bases from V and 3 from J; bases not matched to a gene: 9. The CDR3 sequence is 16 residues long. The CDR3 DNA follows: TGTGCCATCAGCCCGGCTAGCGGGGACATCTACAATGAGCAGTTCTTC. Its protein is CAISPASGDIYNEQFF.

This clone was observed a single time. The rearrangement links TRBV5-1 to TRBJ2-2; D perhaps matches TRBD2 (5 bases). The V gene's germline CDR1 is SGHRS and CDR2 YFSETQ. Trimming cost V 2 bases and J 2 bases, with 10 bases left between them. This CDR3 region has 15 residues. The CDR3 DNA reads as TGCGCCAGCAGCTTAGGGCGGGCAAACACCGGGGAGCTGTTTTTT. It yields the protein CASSLGRANTGELFF.

This clone was observed a single time. J is TRBJ2-2 and V is TRBV2, with D perhaps TRBD1 (6 bases). Between the trimmed V and J ends, which lost 8 bases and 3 bases, there was a span of 7 bases. CDR1 SNHLY and CDR2 FYNNEI come from the germline V gene. This CDR3 has 12 amino acids. The CDR3 DNA follows: TGTGCCAGCTCAGGGGACACCGGGGAGCTGTTTTTT. Encoded protein: CASSGDTGELFF.

This chain links TRBV27 with TRBJ1-5; D perhaps matches TRBD1 (5 bases). In germline, CDR1 is MNHEY, CDR2 SMNVEV (reference sequence). Trimming left V 3 bases short and J 6 bases short, with 15 bases between. There are 15 residues in the CDR3. The DNA of the CDR3 is TGTGCCAGCAGTTTGGGGCAGGGAGGGAGTCAGCCCCAGCATTTT. It is translated as CASSLGQGGSQPQHF.

This clone came up once. The same CDR3 arises from other DNA sequences in this sample as well. The chain carries TRBV3-1 (or the pseudogene TRBV3-2) and TRBJ1-6; D might be TRBD1 (5 bases). The CDR3 runs to 15 residues. Germline V gene sequence: CDR1 LGHDT, CDR2 YNNKEL (reference sequence). Trimming removed 4 bases at V and 5 bases at J, with 12 bases between. The CDR3 DNA reads as TGTGCCAGCAGCCCGACCGGGGGACATAATTCACCCCTCCACTTT. Residues: CASSPTGGHNSPLHF.

The chain links TRBV9 to TRBJ2-7; 14 bases agree with TRBD2. The germline CDR1 and CDR2 sequences are SGDLS and YYNGEE. This CDR3 region has 14 residues. J was trimmed by 4 bases and V by 3 bases; bases with no gene match: 0. Written as DNA, the CDR3 is TGTGCCAGCAGCGGACTAGCGGGAGGGTACGAGCAGTACTTC. Amino acids: CASSGLAGGYEQYF.

This chain uses TRBV4-1 with TRBJ2-7; 7 bases fit TRBD1. Germline assignment: CDR1 MGHRA and CDR2 YSYEKL. V shed 1 base and J 2 bases; nucleotides not matched to a gene: 14. The CDR3 contains 18 residues. The CDR3 reads CASSQGDSRTGEPYEQYF. CDR3 nucleotide sequence: TGCGCCAGCAGCCAAGGAGATTCTAGGACAGGTGAACCCTACGAGCAGTACTTC.

The V and J genes are TRBV19 and TRBJ1-4, with 7 bases that match TRBD1. In germline, CDR1 is LNHDA, CDR2 SQIVND (reference sequence). The CDR3 covers 16 residues. V was clipped by 5 bases and J by 6 bases; unmatched bases: 12. CDR3 sequence (DNA): TGTGCCAGTAGTCTCTACTCAGGGGGTGGTGATGAAAAACTGTTTTTT. As protein: CASSLYSGGGDEKLFF.

The chain links TRBV4-1 to TRBJ2-7, with 13 bases aligning to TRBD2. Germline trimming cut 4 bases from V and 4 bases from J; bases unmatched to any gene: 4. The V gene's germline CDR1 is MGHRA and CDR2 YSYEKL. The CDR3 is made up of 15 amino acids. In DNA, the CDR3 is TGCGCCAGCAGCCCCCGGACTAGCGGGAGATACGAGCAGTACTTC. It codes for CASSPRTSGRYEQYF.

The chain couples TRBV7-9 to TRBJ1-1; tentative D call: TRBD1 (5 bases). The CDR3 spans 13 residues. The germline CDR1 and CDR2 sequences are SEHNR and FQNEAQ (reference sequence). The germline V and J ends were trimmed by 5 bases and 1 base, with 8 bases remaining between them. The chain's CDR3 is CASSPTGNTEAFF. CDR3 nucleotides: TGTGCCAGCAGCCCAACAGGGAACACTGAAGCTTTCTTT.

The chain joins TRBV5-4 to TRBJ1-5, with TRBD1 as a possible D gene (6 bases). The germline CDR1 and CDR2 sequences are SGHNT and YYREEE (reference sequence). V gave up 1 base and J gave up 6 bases, with 11 bases separating them. There are 14 residues in the CDR3. As DNA, the CDR3 is TGTGCCAGCAGCTTGTTTGGGGGCGGTCAGCCCCAGCATTTT. Translated, it gives CASSLFGGGQPQHF.

This clone was seen a handful of times. This sequence joins TRBV6-8 and TRBJ1-1; D ambiguous. The CDR3 runs 15 residues. V lost 6 bases to trimming and J lost 0 bases, with 14 bases between them. Germline lookup yields CDR1 MNHGY and CDR2 SAAAGT. As DNA, the CDR3 is TGTGCCAGCAGCACTCACCAACGGTTGAACACTGAAGCTTTCTTT. Amino acid sequence: CASSTHQRLNTEAFF.

The V and J genes are TRBV10-3 and TRBJ2-1; D gene ambiguous. CDR3 length equals 17 residues. Trimming left V 0 bases short and J 5 bases short, with 17 bases between. From germline, CDR1 is ENHRY and CDR2 SYGVKD. CDR3 DNA: TGTGCCATCAGTGAGTCGTTGAGACTCGGAACCCACAATGAGCAGTTCTTC. It is translated as CAISESLRLGTHNEQFF.

The J gene is TRBJ2-7, the V gene TRBV6-5; 12 nucleotides agree with TRBD2. CDR3 length: 14 residues. Germline V CDR1 and CDR2: MNHEY, SVGAGI. Trimming removed 7 bases from V and 2 bases from J; junction bases left unmatched: 3. CDR3 in amino acids: CASNPSGRAYEQYF. CDR3 sequence (DNA): TGTGCCAGCAACCCTAGCGGGAGGGCCTACGAGCAGTACTTC.

The chain combines TRBV19 with TRBJ2-3, with D possibly TRBD2 on 7 matching bases. CDR3 size: 15 residues. The V gene's germline CDR1 is LNHDA and CDR2 SQIVND (reference sequence). V dropped 5 bases and J dropped 3 bases, with 15 bases sitting between them. The CDR3 DNA reads TGTGCCAGTAGTTGGGGGCGGGGGTGGACAGATACGCAGTATTTT. This sequence encodes CASSWGRGWTDTQYF.

This clone occurred once. The rearrangement uses TRBV3-1 (or the pseudogene TRBV3-2) and TRBJ2-2, with a tentative D call TRBD2 (6 bases). This CDR3 is built from 16 residues. The germline V gene encodes CDR1 LGHDT and CDR2 YNNKEL (reference sequence). V was cut by 4 bases and J by 5 bases, with 17 bases left in between. In DNA form, the CDR3 reads TGTGCCAGCAGCCCCAGGCGGGGTCTGGGAACCGGGGAGCTGTTTTTT. The encoded protein is CASSPRRGLGTGELFF.

The CDR3 loop reads CASSFTGRDTGELFF. The CDR3, as DNA: TGTGCCAGCAGTTTCACAGGGAGGGACACCGGGGAGCTGTTTTTT. The genes are TRBV28 and TRBJ2-2, with D tentatively TRBD2 (7 bases). CDR1 is MDHEN, CDR2 SYDVKM, per germline. The CDR3 spans 15 residues. The V and J ends lost 3 bases and 3 bases respectively, with 11 bases between them.

This sequence joins TRBV3-1 (or the pseudogene TRBV3-2) and TRBJ2-5; 11 bases line up with TRBD2. V gave up 4 bases and J gave up 1 base; unmatched junction bases: 5. This CDR3 is 16 amino acids long. From germline, CDR1 is LGHDT and CDR2 YNNKEL (reference sequence). CDR3 sequence: CASSRVGTSGQETQYF. For the CDR3, the DNA is TGTGCCAGCAGCCGGGTAGGGACTAGCGGCCAAGAGACCCAGTACTTC.

The chain is built from TRBV3-1 (or the pseudogene TRBV3-2) and TRBJ1-6; the match to TRBD1 covers 7 bases. The junction had 11 bases not matched to a gene; V was cut back by 6 bases and J by 9 bases. Germline V gene lookup returns CDR1 LGHDT and CDR2 YNNKEL (reference sequence). This CDR3 comprises 15 residues. CDR3 sequence reads: CASSLAGGLVSPLHF. CDR3 nucleotides: TGTGCCAGCAGTCTGGCAGGGGGTCTGGTTTCACCCCTCCACTTT.

The chain links TRBV3-1 (or the pseudogene TRBV3-2) to TRBJ2-3, with TRBD2 identical over 14 bases. Germline V gene lookup returns CDR1 LGHDT and CDR2 YNNKEL (reference sequence). The CDR3 is 17 residues long. With V trimmed by 0 bases and J by 4 bases, 3 bases remained unmatched. The CDR3 nucleotides read TGTGCCAGCAGCCAAGATCTGGGACTAGCGGGAGCAGATACGCAGTATTTT. Amino acid sequence: CASSQDLGLAGADTQYF.

The chain links TRBV18 to TRBJ1-2, with 10 positions matching TRBD1. V lost 0 bases, J lost 8 bases, and 15 bases stayed unmatched. There are 18 residues in the CDR3. Germline CDR1 and CDR2: KGHSH and LQKENI. The CDR3 protein is CASSPPKNNKDRGDGYTF. CDR3 nucleotide sequence: TGTGCCAGCTCACCACCGAAGAATAACAAGGACAGGGGGGACGGCTACACCTTC.